This T cell receptor beta chain was identified during a study of cytomegalovirus exposure and HLA in healthy donors. Study-level background: Earlier results showed roughly 110 million unique TCR beta sequences derived from some 190 million T cells.

Vbeta (60) and Jbeta (13) primers were used in the PCR. Produced via immunoSEQ multiplex PCR; TCRdb's table is partial and in-frame only. The sample shows about 160,000 clones, 75% to 80% of them seen only once. After removal of 5 bases from V and 5 bases from J, the junction contained 13 bases not matched to a gene. The CDR3 consists of 16 residues. Looked up from germline, CDR1 is SGHTA and CDR2 is FQGNSA. As to this clone: Its target is not known.

Notes on the study in general: Later analysis identified a missense DCLRE1C variant that was linked to TCR beta V- and J-gene trimming. The authors later found TCR association rates varying by HLA locus, with DRB1 most and HLA-C fewest.

Material: PBMCs. The sequence came from a woman between 50 and 59 years old in good health and CMV-seropositive. This chain connects TRBV7-2 to TRBJ2-3, with 7 bases matching TRBD2. The CDR3 nucleotides read TGTGCCAGCAGCATTTCGAGCGGGACTCAGGGAGATACGCAGTATTTT. Translating gives CASSISSGTQGDTQYF. Variable domain in full (rest from reference TRBV7-2 and TRBJ2-3): GAGVSQSPSNKVTEKGKDVELRCDPISGHTALYWYRQSLGQGLEFLIYFQGNSAPDKSGLPSDRFSAERTGGSVSTLTIQRTQQEDSAVYLCASSISSGTQGDTQYFGPGTRLTVL.